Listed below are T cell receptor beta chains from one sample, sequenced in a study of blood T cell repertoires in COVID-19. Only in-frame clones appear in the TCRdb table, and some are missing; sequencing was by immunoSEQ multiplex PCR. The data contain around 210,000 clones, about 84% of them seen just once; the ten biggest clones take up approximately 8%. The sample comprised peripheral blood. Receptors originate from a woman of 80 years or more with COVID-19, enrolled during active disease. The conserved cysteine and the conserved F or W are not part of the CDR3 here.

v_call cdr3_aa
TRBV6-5 ASSPTAPLTDTQY
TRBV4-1 ASSQFFRGLTNEKLF
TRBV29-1 SAGHTSYEQY
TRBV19 ASSSRTSGRQETQY
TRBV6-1 ASSETGGRPNNSPLH
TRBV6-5 ASRLRTGVEAF
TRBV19 ASSTAGTNYGYT
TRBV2 ASSRTGGAGGYT
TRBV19 APNQGWGGYT
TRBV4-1 ASSQVRGSGYGGELF
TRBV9 ASSRQNRGIEKLF
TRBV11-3 ASSSRVDTEAF
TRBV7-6 ASSFGEGNYGYT
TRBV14 ASSQPLGRGQTEAF
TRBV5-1 ASSSTPTGITDTQY
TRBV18 ASSPWDRGRNEQY
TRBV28 ASHSGQGGSPLH
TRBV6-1 ASSQGQGRSGYT
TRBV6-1 ASREPGQASNQPQH
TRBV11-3 ASSWTPGGRAF
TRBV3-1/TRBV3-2 ASSQVQSYGYT
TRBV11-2 ASSLPPGGLGETQY
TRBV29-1 SVGDRGEVKTQY
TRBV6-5 ASTAGYEAF
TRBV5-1 ASSLFGSGGIAYNEQF
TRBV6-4 ASSLTSAGTGELF
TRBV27 ASSQTSGRINEQF
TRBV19 ASSPGLASYNEQF
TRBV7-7 ASSRGGADEKLF
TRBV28 ASSPAGTGNNYGYT
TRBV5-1 ASSLAGGAYEQY
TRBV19 ASSDSTYEQY
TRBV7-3 ASSLSAQETQY
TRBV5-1 ASSPPGRQTEAF
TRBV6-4 ASSGGVASGELF
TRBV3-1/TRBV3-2 ASRKGGAPLH
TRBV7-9 ASSTPREWSEKLF
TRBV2 ASRGQGGQPQH
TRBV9 ASSVAFGSGTQETQY
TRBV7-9 ASSFETTGRRKETQY
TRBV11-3 ASSSLYGYT
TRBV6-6 ASRKGDGEQY